These T cell receptor beta chains were read from a single sample in a study of blood T cells in healthy people across ages. MiXCR, run by TCRdb on the 5' RACE reads, gives a single entry per CDR3 protein. Here the sample spans about 1,500,000 distinct CDR3 sequences, 42% being singletons. Sample: blood. Receptor source: a woman aged 18-29 years in good health. The CDR3 runs from the conserved cysteine through the conserved F or W. Each record gives: CDR3 length, V gene, clone size, D gene, J gene, CDR3 protein, CDR3 DNA. The D gene is left open where the match is weak. Only some rows state a clone size, as once, few, many or a class for expanded clones.

16,TRBV21-1,NA,NA,TRBJ2-7,CATEVLCDPSWGEQYF,TGTGCCACCGAAGTATTGTGCGACCCCTCGTGGGGCGAGCAGTACTTC
15,TRBV18,few,TRBD1,TRBJ1-2,CASSPLGQGKDGYTF,TGTGCCAGCTCACCCCTAGGACAGGGTAAAGATGGCTACACCTTC
15,TRBV30,NA,TRBD1,TRBJ2-7,CAWSVATGGPYEQYF,TGTGCCTGGAGTGTAGCGACAGGGGGTCCCTACGAGCAGTACTTC
12,TRBV2,NA,NA,TRBJ2-7,CASSATELEQYF,TGTGCCAGCAGTGCGACAGAATTAGAGCAGTACTTC
12,TRBV27,NA,NA,TRBJ2-1,CASSLGDGEQFF,TGCGCCAGCAGCTTGGGGGATGGGGAGCAGTTCTTC
16,TRBV12-3/TRBV12-4,NA,NA,TRBJ2-1,CASSANGGNSYNEQFF,TGTGCCAGCAGCGCCAACGGGGGAAACTCCTACAATGAGCAGTTCTTC
14,TRBV10-2,few,NA,TRBJ2-7,CASSEMGGSYEQYF,TGCGCCAGCAGCGAGATGGGGGGTAGCTACGAGCAGTACTTC
14,TRBV5-5,NA,TRBD2,TRBJ2-3,CASSQAGRADTQYF,TGTGCCAGCAGCCAAGCGGGGCGCGCAGATACGCAGTATTTT
16,TRBV9,NA,TRBD2,TRBJ2-2,CASSAAERGRSGELFF,TGTGCCAGCAGCGCAGCTGAGCGGGGGAGGTCCGGGGAGCTGTTTTTT
14,TRBV20-1,NA,NA,TRBJ2-7,CSAKQGTATYEQYF,TGCAGTGCTAAACAGGGAACGGCAACCTACGAGCAGTACTTC
15,TRBV6-5,NA,TRBD1,TRBJ1-4,CASRQRGLGNEKLFF,TGTGCCAGCAGGCAAAGGGGGCTAGGAAATGAAAAACTGTTTTTT
12,TRBV20-1,few,NA,TRBJ2-5,CSASFGSGTQYF,TGCAGTGCTAGCTTCGGTAGCGGGACCCAGTACTTC
16,TRBV4-2,few,NA,TRBJ2-1,CASRVRLVGGTYEQFF,TGTGCCAGCAGAGTCCGACTAGTGGGGGGTACCTATGAGCAGTTCTTC
14,TRBV12-3/TRBV12-4,NA,NA,TRBJ2-1,CASSLGPAANEQFF,TGTGCCAGCAGTTTGGGGCCAGCGGCCAATGAGCAGTTCTTC
15,TRBV7-3,few,NA,TRBJ1-1,CASSLLGGQITEAFF,TGTGCCAGCAGCTTACTTGGGGGCCAGATCACTGAAGCTTTCTTT
18,TRBV6-2/TRBV6-3,NA,NA,TRBJ1-5,CASSYGRQGRGSNQPQHF,TGTGCCAGCAGTTACGGGCGGCAGGGAAGAGGTAGCAATCAGCCCCAGCATTTT
15,TRBV10-2,few,NA,TRBJ2-7,CASSPGSGTPYEQYF,TGCGCCAGCAGCCCGGGCAGCGGTACACCGTACGAGCAGTACTTC
17,TRBV6-2/TRBV6-3,NA,NA,TRBJ1-5,CASSYSRAGGRNQPQHF,TGTGCCAGCAGTTACAGCAGGGCTGGGGGACGCAATCAGCCCCAGCATTTT
11,TRBV29-1,many,NA,TRBJ2-1,CSVATYNEQFF,TGCAGCGTTGCTACCTACAATGAGCAGTTCTTC
14,TRBV3-1,NA,TRBD2,TRBJ2-7,CASSSAGGPGEQYF,TGTGCCAGCAGCTCAGCGGGAGGGCCTGGCGAGCAGTACTTC
13,TRBV6-1,few,NA,TRBJ1-1,CASSAMSPGSSFF,TGTGCCAGCAGTGCAATGTCTCCAGGGTCATCTTTCTTT
16,TRBV6-1,few,TRBD1,TRBJ1-6,CASLYRGDFFDSPLHF,TGTGCCAGCCTCTACAGGGGGGACTTTTTTGATTCACCCCTCCACTTT
15,TRBV19,NA,NA,TRBJ1-1,CACTTQGGSYTEAFF,TGTGCCTGTACCACCCAGGGAGGTTCGTACACTGAAGCTTTCTTT
13,TRBV6-2/TRBV6-3,few,NA,TRBJ2-5,CATRLTVGQTQYF,TGTGCCACCCGGCTTACAGTCGGACAGACCCAGTACTTC
16,TRBV10-3,few,NA,TRBJ1-5,CAISEPGGVGDQPQHF,TGTGCCATCAGTGAGCCGGGAGGAGTGGGGGATCAGCCCCAGCATTTT
15,TRBV20-1,few,TRBD2,TRBJ2-3,CSGTSTSARTDTQYF,TGCAGCGGGACTTCGACTAGCGCCCGCACAGATACGCAGTATTTT
16,TRBV4-2,NA,NA,TRBJ2-2,CASSQDYAFGTGELFF,TGTGCCAGCAGCCAAGATTACGCGTTCGGCACCGGGGAGCTGTTTTTT
17,TRBV19,NA,TRBD1,TRBJ2-7,CASSPEGQTSYSYEQYF,TGTGCCAGTAGTCCTGAGGGACAGACCTCTTACTCCTACGAGCAGTACTTC
12,TRBV6-6,once,NA,TRBJ1-5,CASRISNQPRHF,TGTGCCAGCAGGATTAGCAATCAGCCCCGGCATTTT
16,TRBV12-3/TRBV12-4,few,TRBD2,TRBJ2-4,CATSTSGRASKNIQYF,TGTGCCACTTCGACTAGCGGGAGGGCCTCCAAAAACATTCAGTACTTC
13,TRBV6-6,NA,NA,TRBJ1-2,CASRSGSTVGYTF,TGTGCCAGCAGGTCAGGATCGACAGTAGGCTACACCTTC
14,TRBV5-1,NA,NA,TRBJ2-7,CASSGGRSAYEQYF,TGCGCCAGCAGCGGGGGCAGGTCTGCTTACGAGCAGTACTTC
13,TRBV2,once,NA,TRBJ1-2,CASSDSGAGGCTF,TGTGCCAGCAGTGACTCTGGGGCCGGAGGCTGCACCTTC
14,TRBV4-2,once,NA,TRBJ2-7,CASSRSDGNYEQYF,TGTGCCAGCAGCCGCTCGGACGGGAACTACGAGCAGTACTTC
17,TRBV29-1,many,TRBD2,TRBJ2-1,CSVEDIGLADLYNEQFF,TGCAGCGTTGAAGACATCGGACTAGCGGACCTATACAATGAGCAGTTCTTC
16,TRBV10-3,NA,TRBD2,TRBJ2-3,CVISESSGGAADTQYF,TGTGTCATCAGTGAGTCGTCGGGGGGGGCGGCAGATACGCAGTATTTT
15,TRBV5-1,NA,NA,TRBJ2-5,CASSLVFGPIHEQYF,TGCGCCAGCAGCTTGGTCTTCGGGCCCATCCATGAGCAGTACTTC
15,TRBV12-3/TRBV12-4,few,TRBD1,TRBJ2-4,CASSLAGQGINIQYF,TGTGCCAGCAGTTTAGCCGGACAGGGCATAAACATTCAGTACTTC
16,TRBV27,few,TRBD2,TRBJ2-1,CASSRQLAGGPWEQFF,TGTGCCAGCAGTCGCCAACTAGCGGGAGGGCCATGGGAGCAGTTCTTC
15,TRBV15,NA,NA,TRBJ1-1,CATSRDLLINTEAFF,TGTGCCACCAGCAGAGATCTCCTGATTAACACTGAAGCTTTCTTT
16,TRBV4-1,NA,TRBD1,TRBJ2-5,CASSQDGTGRQETQYF,TGCGCCAGCAGCCAAGATGGGACAGGGCGCCAAGAGACCCAGTACTTC
18,TRBV6-1,NA,TRBD1,TRBJ1-2,CASRPTKRDRGTNYGYTF,TGTGCCAGCAGGCCCACAAAACGGGACAGGGGGACCAACTATGGCTACACCTTC
15,TRBV5-1,few,NA,TRBJ2-3,CASSLWPGSTDTQYF,TGCGCCAGCAGCTTATGGCCAGGTAGCACAGATACGCAGTATTTT
17,TRBV5-6,NA,TRBD2,TRBJ2-1,CASSHKRLAGAYNEQFF,TGTGCCAGCAGCCATAAAAGACTAGCGGGGGCCTACAATGAGCAGTTCTTC
20,TRBV20-1,NA,TRBD2,TRBJ2-7,CSASDNTLGLAGGPSYEQYF,TGCAGTGCTAGTGATAACACCTTGGGACTAGCGGGAGGGCCTAGCTACGAGCAGTACTTC
15,TRBV6-1,NA,TRBD2,TRBJ2-4,CASKGLAGLNNEQYF,TGTGCCAGCAAGGGACTAGCGGGGTTAAACAATGAGCAGTACTTC
16,TRBV20-1,NA,NA,TRBJ1-6,CSARGSGDPYNSPLHF,TGCAGTGCTAGAGGGTCGGGGGACCCATATAATTCACCCCTCCACTTT
15,TRBV4-1,few,TRBD1,TRBJ1-2,CASSQGTGGLYGYTF,TGCGCCAGCAGCCAAGGGACAGGGGGCCTCTATGGCTACACCTTC
15,TRBV18,few,TRBD1,TRBJ2-7,CASSPALGGYGIQYF,TGTGCCAGCTCACCTGCTCTAGGGGGCTACGGAATTCAGTACTTC
13,TRBV13,few,NA,TRBJ2-1,CASSFSVDHEQFF,TGTGCCAGCAGCTTCTCCGTAGACCATGAGCAGTTCTTC
17,TRBV5-1,NA,NA,TRBJ1-2,CASSLFGAGEFGYGYTF,TGCGCCAGCAGCTTGTTCGGGGCAGGCGAATTTGGCTATGGCTACACCTTC
14,TRBV10-3,NA,NA,TRBJ2-2,CAISPRANTGELFF,TGTGCCATCAGTCCGAGGGCTAACACCGGGGAGCTGTTTTTT
15,TRBV18,few,TRBD1,TRBJ2-3,CASSPGTGVTDTQYF,TGTGCCAGCTCACCGGGGACAGGGGTAACAGATACGCAGTATTTT
13,TRBV4-1,few,TRBD2,TRBJ2-1,CASSQNERETQFF,TGCGCCAGCAGCCAAAATGAGCGGGAGACCCAGTTCTTC
19,TRBV7-2,NA,TRBD1,TRBJ1-6,CASSFWTDRVVPYNSPLHF,TGTGCCAGCAGCTTTTGGACCGACAGGGTAGTGCCCTATAATTCACCCCTCCACTTT
14,TRBV27,NA,TRBD1,TRBJ1-5,CASSSTGEWQPQHF,TGTGCCAGCAGTTCCACAGGGGAGTGGCAGCCCCAGCATTTT
15,TRBV10-2,NA,TRBD2,TRBJ2-5,CASSGQLGGQETQYF,TGCGCCAGCAGTGGTCAACTGGGGGGGCAAGAGACCCAGTACTTC
16,TRBV6-1,NA,TRBD1,TRBJ1-5,CASRSQGAVSNQPQHF,TGTGCCAGCAGGTCACAGGGGGCGGTGAGCAATCAGCCCCAGCATTTT
13,TRBV5-1,many,TRBD1,TRBJ1-2,CASSPGQGWGYTF,TGCGCCAGCAGCCCTGGACAGGGGTGGGGCTACACCTTC
12,TRBV6-1,once,NA,TRBJ2-5,CVSSESRETQYF,TGTGTCAGCAGTGAATCGCGTGAGACCCAGTACTTC